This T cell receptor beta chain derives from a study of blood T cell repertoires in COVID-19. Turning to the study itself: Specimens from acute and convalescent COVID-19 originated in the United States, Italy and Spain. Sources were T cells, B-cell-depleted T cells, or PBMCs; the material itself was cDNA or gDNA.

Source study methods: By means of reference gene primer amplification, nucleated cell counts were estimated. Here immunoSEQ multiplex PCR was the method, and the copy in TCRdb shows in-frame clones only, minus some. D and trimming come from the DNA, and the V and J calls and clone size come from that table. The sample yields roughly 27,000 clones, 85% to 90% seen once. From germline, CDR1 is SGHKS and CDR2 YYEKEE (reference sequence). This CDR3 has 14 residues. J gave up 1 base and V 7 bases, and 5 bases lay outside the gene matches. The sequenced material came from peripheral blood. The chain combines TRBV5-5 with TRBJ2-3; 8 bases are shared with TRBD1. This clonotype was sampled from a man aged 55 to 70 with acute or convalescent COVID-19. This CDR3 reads CASGGTGRTDTQYF. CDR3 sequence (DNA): TGTGCCAGCGGGGGGACAGGCCGCACAGATACGCAGTATTTT.